The text below deals with one T cell receptor (beta chain). The antigen remains unidentified. V gave up 5 bases and J gave up 4 bases, with 13 bases separating them. CDR3 size: 14 residues. CDR1 is SGHRS and CDR2 is YFSETQ in the germline V gene. Random hexamers were used to reverse transcribe roughly 0.45 to 1 ug of RNA. TCRdb independently ran MiXCR on the immunoSEQ multiplex PCR reads; one entry per CDR3 protein. The profile covers about 120,000 distinct CDR3 sequences, with roughly 94% appearing a single time and about 0.12% taken by the ten largest. The sample is drawn from a study of CD8 T cells in Susac syndrome. Study-wide findings and caveats: It was acknowledged in the study that the number of individuals who were included in its TCR sequencing and HLA analysis was relatively small.

Negative isolation was used for CD8+ and CD4+ T cells, and FACS enrichment was applied to TEMRA cells. What was sequenced was CD4+ T cells from PBMCs. The rearrangement joins TRBV5-1 to TRBJ2-1, with D unresolved. This receptor was taken from a human donor with multiple sclerosis. The DNA for the CDR3 is TGCGCCAGCAGTGCCGTGGGATCTTACAATGAGCAGTTCTTC. Translated: CASSAVGSYNEQFF.